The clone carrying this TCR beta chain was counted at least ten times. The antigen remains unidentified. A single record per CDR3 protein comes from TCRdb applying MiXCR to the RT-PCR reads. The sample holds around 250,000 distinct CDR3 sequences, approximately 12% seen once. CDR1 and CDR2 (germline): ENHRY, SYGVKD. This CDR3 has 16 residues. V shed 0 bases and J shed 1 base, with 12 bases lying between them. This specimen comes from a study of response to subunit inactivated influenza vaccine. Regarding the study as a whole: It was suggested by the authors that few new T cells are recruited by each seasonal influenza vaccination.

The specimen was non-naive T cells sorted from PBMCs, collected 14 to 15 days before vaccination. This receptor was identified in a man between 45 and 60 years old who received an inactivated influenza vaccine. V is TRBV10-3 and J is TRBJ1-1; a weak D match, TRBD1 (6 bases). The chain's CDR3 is CAISESGLTGNTEAFF. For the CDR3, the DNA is TGTGCCATCAGTGAGTCCGGATTGACAGGGAACACTGAAGCTTTCTTT.